Listed here are 25 T cell receptor beta chains from one sample, sequenced in a study of blood T cell repertoires in COVID-19. Data came from immunoSEQ multiplex PCR; TCRdb stores just in-frame clones and leaves some out. The data show some 130,000 clones, more than 85% seen once. The source material was peripheral blood. The receptors come from a man aged 60 to 69 with COVID-19, enrolled during active disease.

The genes are TRBV5-1 and TRBJ1-4, with D possibly TRBD1 on 6 matching bases. Trimming stripped 2 bases from V and 1 base from J, with 12 bases between. In germline, CDR1 is SGHRS, CDR2 YFSETQ. The length of the CDR3 is 16 residues. CDR3 residues: CASSFSGAVTNEKLFF. CDR3 in DNA: TGCGCCAGCAGCTTTTCAGGGGCGGTAACTAATGAAAAACTGTTTTTT.

The rearrangement joins TRBV4-1 to TRBJ2-1; D might be TRBD1 (5 bases). With 1 base removed from V and 7 bases from J, the gap between germline ends came to 14 bases. This CDR3 has 15 residues. Germline V gene sequence: CDR1 MGHRA, CDR2 YSYEKL. CDR3 amino acids: CASSQAQQGRNEQFF. The CDR3 nucleotides are TGCGCCAGCAGCCAAGCCCAGCAGGGAAGGAATGAGCAGTTCTTC.

This chain connects TRBV9 to TRBJ2-5; 8 bases match TRBD1. V was pared by 4 bases and J by 5 bases, with 10 bases of the junction left unmatched. CDR1 and CDR2 (germline): SGDLS, YYNGEE. There are 15 residues in the CDR3. In DNA form, the CDR3 reads TGTGCCAGCAGCCAAGGGGACAGGAGGTTCGAGACCCAGTACTTC. Its translation: CASSQGDRRFETQYF.

The chain couples TRBV7-2 to TRBJ2-5, with 11 bases matching TRBD2. The germline CDR1 and CDR2 sequences are SGHTA and FQGNSA. There are 15 residues in the CDR3. With V trimmed by 4 bases and J by 5 bases, 6 bases remained unmatched. The CDR3 spells CASSSLAGGGETQYF. Written as DNA, the CDR3 is TGTGCCAGCAGCTCTCTAGCGGGGGGCGGGGAGACCCAGTACTTC.

This chain connects TRBV28 to TRBJ1-5, with D unclear. Looked up from germline, CDR1 is MDHEN and CDR2 is SYDVKM. The length of the CDR3 is 13 residues. Trimming left V 2 bases short and J 5 bases short, with 7 bases between. Here the CDR3 DNA reads TGTGCCAGCAGTTTAGTCCAATATCAGCCCCAGCATTTT. This sequence encodes CASSLVQYQPQHF. Full variable domain (outside the CDR3, taken from reference TRBV28 and TRBJ1-5): DVKVTQSSRYLVKRTGEKVFLECVQDMDHENMFWYRQDPGLGLRLIYFSYDVKMKEKGDIPEGYSVSREKKERFSLILESASTNQTSMYLCASSLVQYQPQHFGDGTRLSIL.

This sequence joins TRBV7-2 and TRBJ2-7; tentatively, D is TRBD2 (6 bases). Trimming stripped 2 bases from V and 2 bases from J, with 13 bases between. The CDR3 consists of 15 residues. CDR1 and CDR2 from the germline V gene are SGHTA and FQGNSA. The CDR3 protein is CASSLRLPGAYEQYF. The CDR3, as DNA: TGTGCCAGCAGCTTACGCCTACCGGGGGCCTACGAGCAGTACTTC.

This chain connects TRBV11-2 to TRBJ2-7; D is perhaps TRBD2 (6 bases). Per germline, CDR1 SGHAT and CDR2 FQNNGV. The ends were cut back, 3 bases at V and 6 bases at J, with 15 bases in the middle. The CDR3 sequence is 14 residues long. The CDR3 region has the DNA TGTGCCAGCAGCTTTCTGGCGGGGCAGGGCGAGCAGTACTTC. Translating it yields CASSFLAGQGEQYF.

J is TRBJ1-5 and V is TRBV5-6, with 7 bases aligning to TRBD1. The CDR3 covers 14 residues. Germline CDR1 and CDR2: SGHDT and YYEEEE. The ends lost 4 bases at V and 3 bases at J; junction bases unmatched: 4. CDR3 protein: CASSQTGANQPQHF. CDR3 coding DNA: TGTGCCAGCAGCCAAACAGGGGCCAATCAGCCCCAGCATTTT.

This chain links TRBV6-5 with TRBJ1-1, with unresolved D. Germline V gene data show CDR1 as MNHEY and CDR2 as SVGAGI. CDR3 size: 15 residues. Trimming shortened V by 5 bases and J by 3 bases, and 16 bases separated the two germline ends. The CDR3 loop reads CASSPRPLEDTEAFF. In nucleotides, the CDR3 is TGTGCCAGCAGTCCCCGACCGCTGGAGGACACTGAAGCTTTCTTT.

The chain carries TRBV28 and TRBJ1-1; the match to TRBD1 covers 11 bases. V was pared by 6 bases and J by 4 bases, with 1 base of the junction left unmatched. CDR1 is MDHEN and CDR2 is SYDVKM in the germline V gene. There are 13 residues in the CDR3. CDR3 region: CASRGQGGTEAFF. The CDR3 nucleotides read TGTGCCAGCAGGGGACAGGGGGGCACTGAAGCTTTCTTT.

This sequence joins TRBV5-1 and TRBJ1-1; 9 bases agree with TRBD1. Trimming cost V 0 bases and J 5 bases; bases outside gene matches: 11. The CDR3 loop spans 17 amino acids. Germline CDR1 reads SGHRS; CDR2 reads YFSETQ. DNA of the CDR3: TGCGCCAGCAGCTTGGCGGGGGACAGGGCTTTGGTTACTGAAGCTTTCTTT. Its translation is CASSLAGDRALVTEAFF.

In this sample, this clone turned up a few times. The chain is built from TRBV19 and TRBJ2-1, with 7 bases matching TRBD1. V was pared by 6 bases and J by 4 bases, with 6 bases of the junction left unmatched. This CDR3 comprises 14 residues. The germline V gene encodes CDR1 LNHDA and CDR2 SQIVND (reference sequence). This chain's CDR3 is CASRPGQPYNEQFF. Written as DNA, the CDR3 is TGTGCCAGTAGACCGGGACAGCCGTACAATGAGCAGTTCTTC.

The V call is TRBV11-2, the J call TRBJ1-3; D possibly corresponds to TRBD1 (6 bases). This CDR3 spans 15 amino acids. V was cut by 7 bases and J by 0 bases, with 13 bases left in between. Germline values: CDR1 SGHAT, CDR2 FQNNGV. CDR3 loop: CASNRQANSGNTIYF. CDR3 bases: TGTGCCAGCAACCGACAGGCTAACTCTGGAAACACCATATATTTT.

The V call is TRBV19, the J call TRBJ1-6; tentatively, D is TRBD1 (6 bases). CDR3 size: 18 residues. Trimming shortened V by 4 bases and J by 6 bases, and 22 bases separated the two germline ends. Germline V lookup: CDR1 LNHDA, CDR2 SQIVND (reference sequence). The CDR3 spells CASSTVHWTVLGNSPLHF. The DNA for the CDR3 is TGTGCCAGTAGTACGGTTCACTGGACAGTGTTGGGTAATTCACCCCTCCACTTT.

The CDR3 DNA sequence: TGTGCCATCAGCCCGGGACAGGAAAGCAATCAGCCCCAGCATTTT. Translated, it gives CAISPGQESNQPQHF. The genes are TRBV10-3 and TRBJ1-5; 8 bases line up with TRBD1. The CDR3 contains 15 residues. V lost 6 bases, J lost 1 base, and 5 bases stayed unmatched. CDR1 and CDR2 (germline): ENHRY, SYGVKD.

This clone was found a few times. The V call is TRBV4-2, the J call TRBJ1-2, with D perhaps matching TRBD1 (5 bases). The V gene's germline CDR1 is LGHNA and CDR2 YNFKEQ. The length of the CDR3 is 15 residues. The V and J ends lost 0 bases and 6 bases respectively, with 14 bases between them. The CDR3 protein is CASSQEQDQGDGYTF. The DNA for the CDR3 is TGTGCCAGCAGCCAAGAGCAGGACCAGGGTGATGGCTACACCTTC.

The chain uses TRBV7-2 and TRBJ1-1; D is uncertain. CDR1 SGHTA and CDR2 FQGNSA come from the germline V gene. The V end was cut by 4 bases, the J end by 2 bases, with 11 bases between. The CDR3 length is 14 residues. The CDR3 region has the DNA TGTGCCAGCAGCTCGTCACGGGTCAACACTGAAGCTTTCTTT. Protein product: CASSSSRVNTEAFF.

This clone has only one observation. The same CDR3 arises from other DNA sequences in this sample as well. The J gene is TRBJ1-4, the V gene TRBV5-1; TRBD1 matches at 9 bases. Germline V lookup: CDR1 SGHRS, CDR2 YFSETQ. This CDR3 contains 14 residues. J was trimmed by 7 bases and V by 4 bases; bases with no gene match: 5. The CDR3 protein is CASSRGQGTEKLFF. CDR3 nucleotides: TGCGCCAGCAGCCGGGGACAGGGCACTGAAAAACTGTTTTTT.

V gene TRBV11-3 combines with J gene TRBJ1-1; D possibly corresponds to TRBD1 (6 bases). The V and J ends lost 5 bases and 0 bases respectively, with 13 bases between them. The CDR3 consists of 15 residues. Germline V gene sequence: CDR1 SGHNT, CDR2 YENEEA. CDR3 residues: CASSPAGTMNTEAFF. The CDR3 DNA is TGTGCCAGCAGCCCCGCCGGGACAATGAACACTGAAGCTTTCTTT.

J is TRBJ1-5 and V is TRBV12-3 or TRBV12-4; the match to TRBD1 covers 8 bases. V trimming: 6 bases; J trimming: 11 bases; junction bases outside the gene matches: 9. This CDR3 spans 13 amino acids. CDR3 residues: CASSLLQGGAQHF. The CDR3 bases are TGTGCCAGCAGCCTTTTACAGGGGGGGGCCCAGCATTTT.

The chain uses TRBV5-5 and TRBJ1-2, with TRBD1 matching 9 bases. The CDR3 has 16 residues. Germline V gene lookup returns CDR1 SGHKS and CDR2 YYEKEE (reference sequence). After removal of 0 bases from V and 7 bases from J, the junction contained 10 bases not matched to a gene. CDR3 bases: TGTGCCAGCAGCTTGGATGGGACAGGGATGTTTGGTGGCTACACCTTC. It yields the protein CASSLDGTGMFGGYTF.

This chain links TRBV7-2 with TRBJ2-5, with TRBD1 as a possible D gene (5 bases). The V and J ends lost 6 bases and 5 bases respectively, with 13 bases between them. The CDR3 sequence is 13 residues long. Germline CDR1 and CDR2: SGHTA and FQGNSA. For the CDR3, the DNA is TGTGCCAGCAGTCCCCGGACACAGGAGACCCAGTACTTC. Translated, it gives CASSPRTQETQYF.

The chain uses TRBV5-1 and TRBJ2-1; 11 bases agree with TRBD2. Germline V gives CDR1 SGHRS, CDR2 YFSETQ. The CDR3 has 16 amino acids. V shed 0 bases, J shed 6 bases, and the junction held 5 bases outside the gene matches. The CDR3 spells CASSLVGTSGSNEQFF. In DNA, the CDR3 is TGCGCCAGCAGCTTGGTTGGGACTAGCGGCAGCAATGAGCAGTTCTTC.

The chain couples TRBV3-1 (or the pseudogene TRBV3-2) to TRBJ1-4; D uncertain. Trimming took off 1 base at V and 3 bases at J, with 6 bases between the two ends. The CDR3 is 14 amino acids. Germline lookup yields CDR1 LGHDT and CDR2 YNNKEL (reference sequence). In DNA form, the CDR3 reads TGTGCCAGCAGCCAAGGGCAGTCTAATGAAAAACTGTTTTTT. Amino acid sequence: CASSQGQSNEKLFF.

The rearrangement links TRBV6-5 to TRBJ1-2; the match to TRBD1 covers 7 bases. The CDR3 is 15 residues long. The J segment lost 4 bases and the V segment lost 5 bases, leaving 10 bases of the junction unmatched. Germline-derived CDR1 and CDR2 are MNHEY and SVGAGI. The CDR3 nucleotides read TGTGCCAGCAGTCCCCAGACAGGGTACGGCTATGGCTACACCTTC. This translates into CASSPQTGYGYGYTF.